This entry lists 28 T cell receptor beta chains sequenced from one sample in a study of T cell repertoires in cytomegalovirus infection. These receptors' antigens are unknown. TCRdb re-analysed the reads in MiXCR, keeping a single row per CDR3 protein. The sample shows tens of thousands of distinct CDR3 sequences, around 20% of them seen only once. This material consisted of CD8+ T cells from cultured PBMCs, taken from culture after CMV antigen stimulation. Receptors were obtained from a human donor in good health (CMV status not recorded). Some clones in this sample may be carry-over from other donors' samples.

The chain joins TRBV4-3 to TRBJ1-3, with D possibly matching TRBD1 (6 bases). The germline CDR1 and CDR2 sequences are LGHNA and YSLEER. CDR3 length: 17 amino acids. V lost 1 base and J lost 0, with 13 bases in between. The CDR3, as DNA: TGCGCCAGCAGCCAAGGGGCTGCAGGGGCCTCTGGAAACACCATATATTTT. Encoded protein: CASSQGAAGASGNTIYF.

This clonotype was counted only a few times. V and J are TRBV20-1 and TRBJ2-7; TRBD2 matches at 7 bases. Germline trimming cut 6 bases from V and 2 bases from J; bases unmatched to any gene: 7. The CDR3 sequence is 13 residues long. From germline, CDR1 is DFQATT and CDR2 SNEGSKA (reference sequence). DNA of the CDR3: TGCAGTGCCACCCTAGCGGAGCCCTACGAGCAGTACTTC. Translating gives CSATLAEPYEQYF.

This clonotype was seen more than once but under ten times. The V and J genes are TRBV7-8 and TRBJ2-5; D is possibly TRBD1 or TRBD2 (6 bases each). Germline V gene data show CDR1 as SGHVS and CDR2 as FQNEAQ. V was cut by 1 base and J by 3 bases, with 18 bases left in between. The CDR3 runs 17 residues. CDR3 nucleotides: TGTGCCAGCAGCTTAGTTAGTACAGGGAGGTTAGAAGAGACCCAGTACTTC. Translated: CASSLVSTGRLEETQYF. The complete variable domain, with remaining parts taken from reference TRBV7-8 and TRBJ2-5, reads GAGVSQSPRYKVAKRGQDVALRCDPISGHVSLFWYQQALGQGPEFLTYFQNEAQLDKSGLPSDRFFAERPEGSVSTLKIQRTQQEDSAVYLCASSLVSTGRLEETQYFGPGTRLLVL.

This clonotype was recorded a few times. The chain joins TRBV7-6 to TRBJ2-3, with D tentatively TRBD2 (5 bases). Germline assignment: CDR1 SGHVS and CDR2 FNYEAQ. Trimming removed 5 bases from V and 4 bases from J, with 19 bases in between. This CDR3 has 16 residues. CDR3 bases: TGTGCCAGCAGCGCGCGGGCCCCATCAAGCCCAGATACGCAGTATTTT. As protein: CASSARAPSSPDTQYF.

This chain joins TRBV29-1 and TRBJ1-2, with a weak D call TRBD1 (5 bases). The CDR3 sequence is 15 residues long. Trimming pared 5 bases from V and 5 bases from J, leaving 21 bases between. Germline assignment: CDR1 SQVTM and CDR2 ANQGSEA. As DNA, the CDR3 is TGCAGCGTTTATCTATTCCGGGGGAACGGATATGGCTACACCTTC. Translated: CSVYLFRGNGYGYTF. The full variable domain, rest sourced from reference TRBV29-1 and TRBJ1-2, is SAVISQKPSRDICQRGTSLTIQCQVDSQVTMMFWYRQQPGQSLTLIATANQGSEATYESGFVIDKFPISRPNLTFSTLTVSNMSPEDSSIYLCSVYLFRGNGYGYTFGSGTRLTVV.

The chain has TRBV7-8 and TRBJ1-3; unclear D gene. Trimming left V 0 bases short and J 4 bases short, with 13 bases between. CDR3 length equals 16 residues. Germline V lookup: CDR1 SGHVS, CDR2 FQNEAQ. CDR3 amino acids: CASSLAPGMEGNTIYF. The CDR3 nucleotides are TGTGCCAGCAGCTTAGCCCCCGGGATGGAGGGAAACACCATATATTTT.

This chain joins TRBV12-3 or TRBV12-4 and TRBJ1-1; tentatively, D is TRBD1 (5 bases). CDR3 length equals 14 residues. V lost 7 bases to trimming and J lost 4 bases, with 16 bases between them. Written as DNA, the CDR3 is TGTGCCAGCACCATGGGGGGGGGGTTCACTGAAGCTTTCTTT. Translation gives CASTMGGGFTEAFF.

This clonotype was counted a few times. The chain has TRBV20-1 and TRBJ1-5; 7 bases are a match to TRBD1. The CDR3 has 15 residues. CDR1 and CDR2 from the germline V gene are DFQATT and SNEGSKA (reference sequence). The junction had 14 bases not matched to a gene; V was cut back by 6 bases and J by 6 bases. The CDR3 DNA reads as TGCAGTGCCCTAATCGACAGGGTTTATGGTCAGCCCCAGCATTTT. It translates to CSALIDRVYGQPQHF.

The V and J genes are TRBV7-6 and TRBJ2-2; D ambiguous. This CDR3 region has 13 residues. CDR1 and CDR2 from the germline V gene are SGHVS and FNYEAQ. V dropped 8 bases and J dropped 3 bases, with 10 bases sitting between them. The CDR3: CASGGPYTGELFF. The CDR3 nucleotides are TGTGCCAGCGGTGGACCTTACACCGGGGAGCTGTTTTTT.

The rearrangement joins TRBV7-8 to TRBJ2-7, with TRBD2 matching 10 bases. The assigned J gene may be wrong: the sequence end matches TRBJ2-1 better. This CDR3 comprises 15 residues. Germline V gives CDR1 SGHVS, CDR2 FQNEAQ. The CDR3 DNA sequence: TGTGCCAGCAGCGCGAGCGGGGGGGCTGACCCCGAGCAGTTCTTC. It is translated as CASSASGGADPEQFF.

This sequence joins TRBV7-9 and TRBJ1-5; 8 bases line up with TRBD1. Trimming at V came to 5 bases and at J to 4 bases, leaving 7 bases not matched to a gene. There are 15 residues in the CDR3. CDR1 and CDR2 (germline): SEHNR, FQNEAQ (reference sequence). The CDR3 DNA reads as TGTGCCAGCAGCGACGGACAGGGAGGGAATCAGCCCCAGCATTTT. Translating gives CASSDGQGGNQPQHF.

The V gene is TRBV7-9, the J gene TRBJ2-3; D possibly corresponds to TRBD1 (5 bases). Trimming pared 3 bases from V and 3 bases from J, leaving 22 bases between. Germline V gives CDR1 SEHNR, CDR2 FQNEAQ (reference sequence). This CDR3 has 18 residues. The DNA for the CDR3 is TGTGCCAGCAGCTTTCCAATGGGTGCAGGGCCTGAAACAGATACGCAGTATTTT. Protein product: CASSFPMGAGPETDTQYF.

This clonotype was seen a handful of times. V gene TRBV7-8 combines with J gene TRBJ1-2; 10 bases align to TRBD1. J was trimmed by 0 bases and V by 3 bases; bases with no gene match: 4. Germline loops: CDR1 SGHVS, CDR2 FQNEAQ. The CDR3 totals 16 residues. CDR3 DNA: TGTGCCAGCAGCTTCACCGGGACAGGGGCTAACTATGGCTACACCTTC. Translation gives CASSFTGTGANYGYTF.

This sequence joins TRBV20-1 and TRBJ2-7; 9 nucleotides line up with TRBD2. Germline CDR1 reads DFQATT; CDR2 reads SNEGSKA (reference sequence). Trimming took 3 bases from V and 2 from J; bases not matched to a gene: 2. The CDR3 is 13 residues long. CDR3 nucleotides: TGCAGTGCTAGTAGCGGGGGAGCCTACGAGCAGTACTTC. It encodes CSASSGGAYEQYF.

This clonotype was detected only a few times. The chain couples TRBV2 to TRBJ2-5; D perhaps matches TRBD1 (6 bases). Trimming cost V 6 bases and J 3 bases, with 11 bases left between them. From germline, CDR1 is SNHLY and CDR2 FYNNEI. The CDR3 has 13 residues. The CDR3 sequence: CASRIGQKETQYF. The CDR3 DNA follows: TGTGCCAGCAGGATCGGACAGAAAGAGACCCAGTACTTC.

This clonotype was counted between two and nine times. This chain links TRBV7-9 with TRBJ1-1; no reliable D call. Trimming took 2 bases from V and 0 from J, leaving 10 bases between them. Germline-derived CDR1 and CDR2 are SEHNR and FQNEAQ (reference sequence). The CDR3 extends over 15 amino acids. CDR3 loop: CASSLRVQMNTEAFF. The CDR3 nucleotides are TGTGCCAGCAGCTTACGAGTACAGATGAACACTGAAGCTTTCTTT.

The CDR3 sequence is CASSQDQGGPGNQPQHF. The CDR3 region has the DNA TGCGCCAGCAGCCAAGATCAAGGGGGCCCGGGTAATCAGCCCCAGCATTTT. The chain is built from TRBV4-1 and TRBJ1-5; 7 positions agree with TRBD1. The germline V gene encodes CDR1 MGHRA and CDR2 YSYEKL. The V gene end was trimmed by 0 bases and the J gene end by 4 bases; junction bases not matched to a gene: 9. The CDR3 consists of 17 residues.

This clonotype was picked up a small number of times. The chain uses TRBV2 and TRBJ1-5; D not certain. V was clipped by 1 base and J by 0 bases, with 7 bases between them. Germline values: CDR1 SNHLY, CDR2 FYNNEI. This CDR3 has 15 residues. The CDR3: CASSEGRVSNQPQHF. The CDR3 DNA reads TGTGCCAGCAGTGAAGGTCGGGTTAGCAATCAGCCCCAGCATTTT.

The chain combines TRBV7-8 with TRBJ2-5; 11 nucleotides line up with TRBD2. In germline, CDR1 is SGHVS, CDR2 FQNEAQ. The CDR3 extends over 15 amino acids. V trimming: 6 bases; J trimming: 3 bases; junction bases outside the gene matches: 6. The CDR3 is CASRERGLAEETQYF. CDR3 bases: TGTGCCAGCAGAGAAAGGGGACTAGCGGAAGAGACCCAGTACTTC.

V is TRBV30 and J is TRBJ1-1; D gene uncertain. V lost 2 bases, J lost 0 bases, and 10 bases lay in between. CDR3 length: 14 residues. Germline CDR1 is GTSNPN and CDR2 is SVGIG (reference sequence). The CDR3 protein is CAWSLGILNTEAFF. The CDR3 DNA reads TGTGCCTGGAGTTTGGGTATTCTGAACACTGAAGCTTTCTTT.

In its sample, this clonotype was seen many times. V usage is TRBV7-2 and J usage is TRBJ2-7; 8 bases align to TRBD2. V lost 4 bases and J lost 3; bases outside the gene matches: 8. The CDR3 runs 15 residues. The germline V gene encodes CDR1 SGHTA and CDR2 FQGNSA. CDR3 protein: CASSYERGRSYEQYF. The CDR3 DNA sequence: TGTGCCAGCAGCTACGAGCGGGGGCGGAGCTACGAGCAGTACTTC.

The V gene is TRBV7-8, the J gene TRBJ1-4; D ambiguous. V lost 5 bases and J lost 6, with 22 bases in between. The CDR3 totals 17 residues. Germline CDR1 is SGHVS and CDR2 is FQNEAQ. CDR3 coding DNA: TGTGCCAGCAGCATCTCCTGGGGATCTAGCCGGGATGAAAAACTGTTTTTT. Translated, it gives CASSISWGSSRDEKLFF.

This clonotype was observed a few times. The V call is TRBV7-9, the J call TRBJ2-7; perhaps D is TRBD1 or TRBD2 (5 bases each). This CDR3 region has 12 residues. V was clipped by 1 base and J by 12 bases, with 13 bases between them. Germline V gene sequence: CDR1 SEHNR, CDR2 FQNEAQ (reference sequence). DNA of the CDR3: TGTGCCAGCAGCTTAGGCCGGGGCGGCCTGTACTTC. This translates into CASSLGRGGLYF.

This clonotype appeared many times. The chain combines TRBV7-2 with TRBJ1-5; D is ambiguous. Germline CDR1 and CDR2: SGHTA and FQGNSA. The V and J ends lost 5 bases and 3 bases respectively, with 11 bases between them. This CDR3 region has 14 residues. The CDR3 loop reads CASSPWEYNQPQHF. CDR3 in DNA: TGTGCCAGCAGCCCATGGGAATACAATCAGCCCCAGCATTTT.

The chain joins TRBV12-3 or TRBV12-4 to TRBJ1-5, with 8 bases aligning to TRBD1. The trim removed 6 bases at V and 6 bases at J, leaving 4 bases unmatched. The CDR3 is 13 residues long. The CDR3, as DNA: TGTGCCAGCAGCGGACAGGGACCTCAGCCCCAGCATTTT. Its translation is CASSGQGPQPQHF.

The CDR3 here is CASSSSRSSPLHF. The CDR3 coding sequence is TGTGCCAGCAGCTCCTCCAGGAGTTCACCCCTCCACTTT. The rearrangement links TRBV7-8 to TRBJ1-6; D remains ambiguous. V dropped 4 bases and J dropped 9 bases, with 10 bases sitting between them. The CDR3 runs 13 residues. CDR1 is SGHVS and CDR2 is FQNEAQ in the germline V gene.

By share, this clonotype counts as medium-sized. This chain joins TRBV7-8 and TRBJ2-1; no clear D gene. The V gene lost 5 bases and the J gene lost 0 bases, with 14 bases spanning the gap. Germline-derived CDR1 and CDR2 are SGHVS and FQNEAQ. The CDR3 is made up of 16 amino acids. The CDR3 nucleotides read TGTGCCAGCAGCCCCCCGTTAGTTAGCTCCTACAATGAGCAGTTCTTC. Its protein product is CASSPPLVSSYNEQFF.

In its sample, this clonotype was seen a few times. The chain carries TRBV7-2 and TRBJ2-7, with 9 nucleotides matching TRBD1. The CDR3 runs 14 residues. J gave up 3 bases and V 7 bases, and 7 bases lay outside the gene matches. Germline CDR1 reads SGHTA; CDR2 reads FQGNSA. CDR3: CASIRDRVGYEQYF. CDR3 in DNA: TGTGCCAGCATCCGGGACAGGGTGGGCTACGAGCAGTACTTC.